The rows below give T cell receptor beta chains drawn from one sample of a study of shared clonotypes between healthy human individuals. The protocol was immunoSEQ multiplex PCR, while the TCRdb copy is restricted to in-frame clones and leaves out a portion. The sample has around 1.6 million clones; approximately 98% are singletons. The sample comprised naive CD4+ T cells sorted from blood. The receptor set was obtained from a man aged 30 to 45 in good health. Both conserved end residues are part of each CDR3. The order of the fields is clone size, J gene, D gene, V gene, CDR3 DNA, CDR3 protein. D genes are given only for firm matches. The size of a clone is reported for some rows only, either as once, few or many, or as a class for expanded clones.

NA	TRBJ1-1	NA	TRBV6-6	TGTGCCAGCAGTTACATTCAGGCGGACACTGAAGCTTTCTTT	CASSYIQADTEAFF
NA	TRBJ2-2	TRBD2	TRBV11-3	TGTGCCAGCAGCTTAGGGGGAGGGTACACCGGGGAGCTGTTTTTT	CASSLGGGYTGELFF
NA	TRBJ2-3	NA	TRBV9	TGTGCCAGCAGCGTAGTGGGACAAACCACAGATACGCAGTATTTT	CASSVVGQTTDTQYF
NA	TRBJ2-7	TRBD2	TRBV18	TGTGCCAGCTCACAGACTAGCGGGGAGAACGAGCAGTACTTC	CASSQTSGENEQYF
NA	TRBJ2-3	NA	TRBV18	TGTGCCAGCTCACCAACCGCGGCAGATACGCAGTATTTT	CASSPTAADTQYF
NA	TRBJ2-2	NA	TRBV19	TGTGCCAGTAGAGCGGGCAACACCGGGGAGCTGTTTTTT	CASRAGNTGELFF
once	TRBJ2-7	NA	TRBV7-9	TGTGCCAGCAGCTTAGAATGGGAGCAGTACTTC	CASSLEWEQYF
NA	TRBJ2-7	NA	TRBV18	TGTGCCAGCTCACCTGGGTTAGAGCAGTACTTC	CASSPGLEQYF
NA	TRBJ2-7	NA	TRBV11-2	TGTGCCAGCAGTAAAGGGTTGAGCGGAAAGGGCTACGAGCAGTACTTC	CASSKGLSGKGYEQYF
NA	TRBJ1-5	TRBD1	TRBV30	TGTGCCTGGAGTGTGTCGACAGGGGATCAGCCCCAGCATTTT	CAWSVSTGDQPQHF
NA	TRBJ2-1	NA	TRBV9	TGTGCCAGCAGCGTTACGGGGGCCGGTGAGCAGTTCTTC	CASSVTGAGEQFF
NA	TRBJ1-5	TRBD1	TRBV2	TGTGCCAGCAGTGGGTCCGGACAGGGGAATCAGCCCCAGCATTTT	CASSGSGQGNQPQHF
NA	TRBJ1-1	TRBD1	TRBV5-1	TGCGCCAGCAGCATGGACAGGAGGAACACTGAAGCTTTCTTT	CASSMDRRNTEAFF
NA	TRBJ2-7	NA	TRBV7-9	TGTGCCAGCAGCCCTGACGGTGGACCGCTCGAGCAGTACTTC	CASSPDGGPLEQYF
NA	TRBJ1-2	NA	TRBV28	TGTGCCAGCAGCTCCCGTGGGGGCTACACCTTC	CASSSRGGYTF
NA	TRBJ1-5	TRBD1	TRBV10-3	TGTGCCATCAGTGAGTCGTTGGGAACAGGGGGGGAACACGGGTCGCCCCAGCATTTT	CAISESLGTGGEHGSPQHF
NA	TRBJ2-7	TRBD1	TRBV7-3	TGTGCCAGCAGCTTAGGCCGGGACAGGGTCTACGAGCAGTACTTC	CASSLGRDRVYEQYF
NA	TRBJ2-3	TRBD2	TRBV5-1	TGCGCCAGCAGCTTCTTAGCGGGAGACAGAGATACGCAGTATTTT	CASSFLAGDRDTQYF
NA	TRBJ1-5	TRBD1	TRBV28	TGTGCCAGCAGCCACCGACAGGGTTTGATGGGCAATCAGCCCCAGCATTTT	CASSHRQGLMGNQPQHF
NA	TRBJ2-7	NA	TRBV19	TGTGCCAGTAACCGGGCAAGCCATTACGAGCAGTACTTC	CASNRASHYEQYF
NA	TRBJ2-2	TRBD1	TRBV5-1	TGCGCCAGCAGCTCCGGACAGGGGGATGTGGCCGGGGAGCTGTTTTTT	CASSSGQGDVAGELFF
once	TRBJ1-3	NA	TRBV29-1	TGCAGCGTTTTGATGGCTGGAAACACCATATATTTT	CSVLMAGNTIYF
few	TRBJ1-4	NA	TRBV25-1	TGTGCCAGCAGTGACGGGGGTTCAACTAATGAAAAACTGTTTTTT	CASSDGGSTNEKLFF
once	TRBJ2-1	TRBD2	TRBV5-1	TGCGCCAGCAGCTTGGACCCTCCCTTAGCGGGAGGGGTTTATGAGCAGTTCTTC	CASSLDPPLAGGVYEQFF
NA	TRBJ1-2	TRBD1	TRBV5-1	TGCGCCAGCAGTTCGGGACAGGGCTATGGCTACACCTTC	CASSSGQGYGYTF
NA	TRBJ2-3	TRBD1	TRBV5-5	TGTGCCAGCAGCTTGGCACAGGGGATTAGCACAGATACGCAGTATTTT	CASSLAQGISTDTQYF
NA	TRBJ2-2	NA	TRBV5-1	TGCGCCAGCAGCCTTAAGGGGGGCACCGGGGAGCTGTTTTTT	CASSLKGGTGELFF
NA	TRBJ2-2	TRBD1	TRBV7-2	TGTGCCAGCAGCTCTCGACCGGGACAGGCGGGCACCGGGGAGCTGTTTTTT	CASSSRPGQAGTGELFF
NA	TRBJ1-4	NA	TRBV29-1	TGCAGCGTTTCGAGGACAACTAATGAAAAACTGTTTTTT	CSVSRTTNEKLFF
NA	TRBJ2-7	NA	TRBV7-2	TGTGCCAGCAGCCTCGGCCGCGACGGACTCTCCTACGAGCAGTACTTC	CASSLGRDGLSYEQYF
NA	TRBJ2-7	NA	TRBV19	TGTGCCAGTAGTATCTCCGCCGGGACGGGACAAAAGAAGCAGTACTTC	CASSISAGTGQKKQYF
once	TRBJ2-1	NA	TRBV20-1	TGCAGTGCTAGCGAGAATGAGCAGTTCTTC	CSASENEQFF
NA	TRBJ2-5	NA	TRBV5-6	TGTGCCAGCAGTACTATCGAAAAAGAGACCCAGTACTTC	CASSTIEKETQYF
NA	TRBJ2-3	TRBD2	TRBV4-2	TGTGCCAGCAGCCAGTCAACTAGCGCAAGCACAGATACGCAGTATTTT	CASSQSTSASTDTQYF
NA	TRBJ2-7	TRBD1	TRBV5-1	TGCGCCAGTTGCCGGGACAGAAACTCCTACGAGCAGTACTTC	CASCRDRNSYEQYF
NA	TRBJ1-1	NA	TRBV7-2	TGTGCCAGCAGCTTAGGCCCCATGAACACTGAAGCTTTCTTT	CASSLGPMNTEAFF
NA	TRBJ2-5	TRBD1	TRBV2	TGTGCCAGCAGTGCCCCCCTGACAGGGATGAGAGAGACCCAGTACTTC	CASSAPLTGMRETQYF
once	TRBJ2-1	TRBD1	TRBV7-2	TGTGCCAGCAGCTTAGCAACAGGGGTCAATGAGCAGTTCTTC	CASSLATGVNEQFF
NA	TRBJ2-7	TRBD2	TRBV29-1	TGCAGCATCGACCGAGGGACTAGCGGGAGGTCTCCGTACGAGCAGTACTTC	CSIDRGTSGRSPYEQYF
NA	TRBJ1-1	NA	TRBV5-1	TGCGCCAGCAGCCCCCCTACGGTGGGGACTGAAGCTTTCTTT	CASSPPTVGTEAFF
NA	TRBJ2-7	TRBD2	TRBV9	TGTGCCAGCAGCACCGGACTAGCGGGAGGGTGGTCCTACGAGCAGTACTTC	CASSTGLAGGWSYEQYF
NA	TRBJ1-4	TRBD1	TRBV14	TGTGCCAGCAGCCAAACAACAGGGGTGGTTAATGAAAAACTGTTTTTT	CASSQTTGVVNEKLFF
NA	TRBJ2-7	TRBD1	TRBV5-1	TGCGCCAGCAGCTTGGACAACAGGGGGTTTTACGAGCAGTACTTC	CASSLDNRGFYEQYF
NA	TRBJ2-3	NA	TRBV5-1	TGCGCCAGCAGCTTGAAGGGCCACGCAGATACGCAGTATTTT	CASSLKGHADTQYF
NA	TRBJ1-5	NA	TRBV28	TGTGCCAGCAGACCGGACAGTTATCAGCCCCAGCATTTT	CASRPDSYQPQHF
once	TRBJ2-7	NA	TRBV7-2	TGTGCCAGCAGCACCCGGGCCACGGGATCCTACGAGCAGTACTTC	CASSTRATGSYEQYF
NA	TRBJ1-1	NA	TRBV7-8	TGTGCCAGCAGCTTAGAGGGACTGGAAGGGGACACTGAAGCTTTCTTT	CASSLEGLEGDTEAFF
NA	TRBJ2-5	TRBD1	TRBV5-1	TGCGCCAGCAGCTTGGGGGGGACAGAAGAGACCCAGTACTTC	CASSLGGTEETQYF
NA	TRBJ2-6	NA	TRBV5-4	TGTGCCAGCAGCTTGGACGGGGATGGGGCCAACGTCCTGACTTTC	CASSLDGDGANVLTF